Described below is a single TCR beta chain sequence and its context. Its specific antigen is unknown. The input lacks base qualities; no much larger clone sits a single base away. From its cysteine to its phenylalanine, the CDR3 spans 15 amino acids. Only the CDR3 DNA is retained, 45 bases long and in frame from the first base. CDR1 and CDR2 were assigned from the germline V gene as MGHRA and YSYEKL. V was cut back by 4 bases and J by 0 bases, leaving a gap of 12 bases between them. This entry comes from a study of blood T cell repertoires in COVID-19 (dated by TCRdb to 2018 to 2020). Notes on the research overall: Samples from collaborators originated in the United States, Italy and Spain and spanned both the acute and convalescent phases of COVID-19. The prospective study material was composed of cDNA or gDNA derived from T cells, B-cell-depleted T cells, or PBMCs. Deeply sampled blood TCRbeta repertoires from subjects exposed to, actively infected with, or recovered from COVID-19 were included in the dataset. The repertoires were released in a freely available public database intended as a resource for research on the immune response to SARS-CoV-2. The samples were drawn from two sources: the first 160 participants of the ongoing ImmuneRACE study, and fewer than 1,500 subjects contributed by 6 global collaborators. A de-identified subject ID, COVID-19 status, age in years and sex were almost always included in the sample metadata. Where HLA class I and class II types were available, the types were taken from metadata supplied by the sample provider, not from assay-based typing.

One collaborating source in Seattle enrolled patients during active infection and followed them longitudinally through the course of disease. Whole blood was collected in K2EDTA tubes by collaborating institutions according to the institutions' own protocols. Collaborator samples were shipped for TCRbeta analysis as frozen whole blood, isolated PBMCs, or DNA extracted from either sample type. General findings and caveats noted by the study authors: How much clinical and demographic metadata was included differed by source and by participant, and the metadata was provided uncurated.

The immunoSEQ Assay, a bias-controlled multiplex PCR, was used to amplify TCRbeta CDR3 regions from genomic DNA. The source study handled its data this way. The number of nucleated cells in each sample was estimated from the amplification of reference gene primers within the assay. To quantify the absolute abundance of each unique TCRbeta CDR3 rearrangement, sequence reads were collapsed and filtered. Productive Simpson clonality was computed per sample as the square root of Simpson's diversity index over productive rearrangements. TCRdb holds this immuneACCESS table with in-frame rearrangements only. Some clones are missing; in checked studies, unresolved V genes explain under half, and the rest has no known cause. That table furnishes V, J and clone size, whereas the DNA furnished D and trimming. The sample has 250,000 to 400,000 clones on record, about 91% of them singletons. Of the sample, roughly 1.7% falls within the top ten clones.

Sequenced material: peripheral blood. This receptor chain uses TRBV4-1 and TRBJ1-1; the D gene is unclear. The clonotype was recovered from a woman aged 25 to 39 with COVID-19, enrolled during active disease. The CDR3: CASSLETTLNTEAFF. The bases are TGCGCCAGCAGCCTAGAGACAACCCTGAACACTGAAGCTTTCTTT.